One T cell receptor beta chain is described in this entry. Seattle patients were enrolled during active infection and followed longitudinally. Original analysis: Counts of nucleated cells, estimated from reference gene primer amplification, were obtained. Here immunoSEQ multiplex PCR was the method, and the copy in TCRdb shows in-frame clones only, minus some. That table gives V, J and clone size, and the DNA gave D and trimming. The sample contains about 140,000 clones, about 87% of which appear only once. The data were taken from a study of blood T cell repertoires in COVID-19. On the study more broadly: The origin of the acute and convalescent COVID-19 samples was the United States, Italy and Spain. Nucleic acid was either cDNA or gDNA, and it came from T cells, B-cell-depleted T cells, or PBMCs.

The CDR3 loop spans 15 amino acids. Germline CDR1 reads LNHDA; CDR2 reads SQIVND (reference sequence). After removal of 4 bases from V and 4 bases from J, the junction contained 5 bases not matched to a gene. The sequence was obtained from a human donor with COVID-19, enrolled during active disease. The donor label of this sample is uncertain. Source material: peripheral blood. The chain combines TRBV19 with TRBJ1-5; 9 bases align to TRBD1. The CDR3 is CASSRDRAGNQPQHF. CDR3 coding DNA: TGTGCCAGTAGTAGGGACAGGGCTGGGAATCAGCCCCAGCATTTT. Using reference TRBV19 and TRBJ1-5 for the parts outside the CDR3, the full variable domain is DGGITQSPKYLFRKEGQNVTLSCEQNLNHDAMYWYRQDPGQGLRLIYYSQIVNDFQKGDIAEGYSVSREKKESFPLTVTSAQKNPTAFYLCASSRDRAGNQPQHFGDGTRLSIL.